This TCR beta chain is from a study of T-cell reconstitution after alpha-beta-depleted transplantation in children. This clonotype was detected ten times or more. Per germline, CDR1 MDHEN and CDR2 SYDVKM. There are 14 residues in the CDR3. Deletions cut 5 bases from V and 6 bases from J, with 17 bases between. The library targeted TCRbeta and was prepared with unique molecular identifiers. MiXCR, applied by TCRdb to the PCR reads, yields one record per CDR3 protein. The table has hundreds of thousands of distinct CDR3 sequences, 10% to 15% seen once; the top ten hold about 2.2%. This sequence joins TRBV28 and TRBJ2-7; unclear D gene. The material was PBMCs, mostly from graft donor cells, obtained 360 days after TCRalphabeta/CD19-depleted stem cell transplant. The receptor comes from a male patient under 18 who had a stem cell transplant for acute myeloid leukemia, so the T cells may come from the graft donor. The CDR3 here is CASSRPTGLREQYF. CDR3 DNA: TGTGCCAGCAGTCGACCGACGGGTCTACGCGAGCAGTACTTC.